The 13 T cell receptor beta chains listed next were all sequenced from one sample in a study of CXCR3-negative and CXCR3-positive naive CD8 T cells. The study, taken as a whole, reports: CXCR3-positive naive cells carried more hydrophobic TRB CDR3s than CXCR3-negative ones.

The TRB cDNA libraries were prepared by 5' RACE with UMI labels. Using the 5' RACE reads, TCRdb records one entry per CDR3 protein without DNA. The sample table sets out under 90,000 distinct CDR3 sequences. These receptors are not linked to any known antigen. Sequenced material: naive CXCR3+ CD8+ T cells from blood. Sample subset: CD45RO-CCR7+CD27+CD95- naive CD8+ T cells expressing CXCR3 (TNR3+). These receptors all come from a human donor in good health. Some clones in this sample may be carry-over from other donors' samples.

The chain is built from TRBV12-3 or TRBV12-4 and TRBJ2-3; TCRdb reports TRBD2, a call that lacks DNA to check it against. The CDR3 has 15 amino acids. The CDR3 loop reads CASSPASGGADTQYF.

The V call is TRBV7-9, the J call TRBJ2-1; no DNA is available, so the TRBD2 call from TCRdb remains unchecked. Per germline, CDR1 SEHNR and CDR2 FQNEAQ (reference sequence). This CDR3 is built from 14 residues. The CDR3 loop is CASSLVRELNEQFF.

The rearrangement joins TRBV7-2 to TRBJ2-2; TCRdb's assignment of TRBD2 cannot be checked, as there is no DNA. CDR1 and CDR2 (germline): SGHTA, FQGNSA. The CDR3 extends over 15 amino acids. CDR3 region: CASSLDRAPTGELFF. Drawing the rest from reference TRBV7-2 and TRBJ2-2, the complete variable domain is GAGVSQSPSNKVTEKGKDVELRCDPISGHTALYWYRQSLGQGLEFLIYFQGNSAPDKSGLPSDRFSAERTGGSVSTLTIQRTQQEDSAVYLCASSLDRAPTGELFFGEGSRLTVL.

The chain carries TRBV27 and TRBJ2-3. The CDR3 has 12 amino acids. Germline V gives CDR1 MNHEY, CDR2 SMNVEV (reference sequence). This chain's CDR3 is CASSFGYDTQYF.

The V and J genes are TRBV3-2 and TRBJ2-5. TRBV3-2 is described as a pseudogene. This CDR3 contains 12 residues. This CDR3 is CASSQDEKTQYF.

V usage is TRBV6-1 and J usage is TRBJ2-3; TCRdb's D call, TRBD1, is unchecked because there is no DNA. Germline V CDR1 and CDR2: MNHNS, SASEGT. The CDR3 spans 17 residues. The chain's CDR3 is CASSEEGGRGAADTQYF.

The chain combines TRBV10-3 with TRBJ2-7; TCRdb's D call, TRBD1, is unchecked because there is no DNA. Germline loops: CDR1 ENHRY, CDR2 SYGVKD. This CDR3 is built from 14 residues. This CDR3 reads CAISEPGQYYEQYF.

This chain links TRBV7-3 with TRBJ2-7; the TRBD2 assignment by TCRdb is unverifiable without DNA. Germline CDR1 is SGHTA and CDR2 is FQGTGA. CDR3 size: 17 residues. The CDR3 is CASSPRGGLAENYEQYF. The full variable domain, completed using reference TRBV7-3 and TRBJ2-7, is GAGVSQTPSNKVTEKGKYVELRCDPISGHTALYWYRQSLGQGPEFLIYFQGTGAADDSGLPNDRFFAVRPEGSVSTLKIQRTERGDSAVYLCASSPRGGLAENYEQYFGPGTRLTVT.

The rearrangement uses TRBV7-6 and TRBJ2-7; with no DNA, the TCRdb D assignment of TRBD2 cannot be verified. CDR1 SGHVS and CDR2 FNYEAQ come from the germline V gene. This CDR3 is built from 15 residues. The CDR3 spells CASSSGGTSGPEQYF.

The CDR3 reads CASSLQGSYEQYF. The chain carries TRBV6-5 and TRBJ2-7; checking the TCRdb D call of TRBD1 is not possible without DNA. From germline, CDR1 is MNHEY and CDR2 SVGAGI. CDR3 size: 13 residues.

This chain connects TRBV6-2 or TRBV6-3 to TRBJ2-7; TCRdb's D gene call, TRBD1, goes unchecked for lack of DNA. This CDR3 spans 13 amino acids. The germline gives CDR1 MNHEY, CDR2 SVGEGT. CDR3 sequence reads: CASSFGTHYEQYF.

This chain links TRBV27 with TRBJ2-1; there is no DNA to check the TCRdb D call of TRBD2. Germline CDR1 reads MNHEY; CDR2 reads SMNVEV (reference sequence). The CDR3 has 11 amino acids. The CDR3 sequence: CASSSGLLQFF.

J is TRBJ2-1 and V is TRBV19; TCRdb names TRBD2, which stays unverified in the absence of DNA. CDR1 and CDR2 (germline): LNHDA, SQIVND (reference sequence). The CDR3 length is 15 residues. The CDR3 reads CASSTLLAGFNEQFF.